The present T cell receptor beta chain was sequenced within a study of T cell repertoires in cytomegalovirus infection. Study-level background: Selected CMV epitopes included recently identified HLA-C-restricted ones as well as well-studied HLA-B-restricted ones. CMV infection together with matching HLA type was indicated by public TCR beta signatures.

V lost 5 bases to trimming and J lost 5 bases, with 12 bases between them. There are 14 residues in the CDR3. In regard to this clonotype: Its specificity is unknown.

Regarding the study as a whole: Totalled public TCR beta family frequency picked out people who carried CMV plus the relevant HLA.

MiXCR, run by TCRdb on the reads, gives a single entry per CDR3 protein. Seen here are 150,000 or so distinct CDR3 sequences, approximately 30% observed once, and the top ten hold about 50%. This specimen consisted of CD8+ T cells from cultured PBMCs, obtained from culture after CMV antigen stimulation. The source is a human donor in good health (CMV status not recorded). Some clones in this sample may be carry-over from other donors' samples. This chain connects TRBV12-3 or TRBV12-4 to TRBJ2-2; D not certain. CDR3 coding DNA: TGTGCCAGCAGTGACTCCATATTAACCGGGGAGCTGTTTTTT. It yields the protein CASSDSILTGELFF.